This T cell receptor (beta chain) comes out of a study of PD-L1 blockade in urothelial cancer. Study background: Of roughly 30 patients, some 24 were males with bladder-origin urothelial cancer. Blood was subjected to analysis at 3 weeks (second dose) and 6 weeks following treatment start.

TCRdb's copy holds only in-frame clones and misses some; the assay was immunoSEQ multiplex PCR. Seen here are 90,000 to 100,000 clones, about 90% observed once, and the top ten hold approximately 1.5%. Described time point: pretreatment peripheral blood. All patients handed over anywhere from 1 to 8 samples, pretreatment and on-treatment. The germline V gene encodes CDR1 MNHEY and CDR2 SVGAGI. The V gene lost 0 bases and the J gene lost 9 bases, with 3 bases spanning the gap. The CDR3 loop spans 11 amino acids. The sample was PBMCs, taken around atezolizumab (anti-PD-L1) treatment. This receptor was identified in a man in his 60s with urothelial cancer. This rearrangement joins TRBV6-5 to TRBJ2-1, with D unresolved. The CDR3 is CASSYSGEQFF. In DNA form, the CDR3 reads TGTGCCAGCAGTTACTCCGGTGAGCAGTTCTTC.